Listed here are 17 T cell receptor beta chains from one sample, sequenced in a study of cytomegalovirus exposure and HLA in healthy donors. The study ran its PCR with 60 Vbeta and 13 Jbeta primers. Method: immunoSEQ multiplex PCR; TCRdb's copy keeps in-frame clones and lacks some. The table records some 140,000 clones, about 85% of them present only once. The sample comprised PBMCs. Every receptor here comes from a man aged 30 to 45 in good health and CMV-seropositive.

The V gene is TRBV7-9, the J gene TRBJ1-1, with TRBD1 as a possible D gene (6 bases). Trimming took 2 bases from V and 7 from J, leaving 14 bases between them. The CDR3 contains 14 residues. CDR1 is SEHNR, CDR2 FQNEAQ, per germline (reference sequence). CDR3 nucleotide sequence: TGTGCCAGCAGCTTAAGGGGGGGAATGGTTGAAGCTTTCTTT. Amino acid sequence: CASSLRGGMVEAFF.

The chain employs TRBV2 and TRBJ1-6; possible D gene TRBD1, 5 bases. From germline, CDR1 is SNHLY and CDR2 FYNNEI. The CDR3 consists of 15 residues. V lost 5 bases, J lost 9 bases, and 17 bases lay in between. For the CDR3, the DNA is TGTGCCAGCAGTTCCGAATGGGGCGGGGGTTCACCCCTCCACTTT. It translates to CASSSEWGGGSPLHF.

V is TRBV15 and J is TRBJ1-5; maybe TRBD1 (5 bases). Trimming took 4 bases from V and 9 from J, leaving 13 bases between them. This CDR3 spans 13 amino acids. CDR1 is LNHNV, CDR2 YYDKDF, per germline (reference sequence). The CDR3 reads CATSNGQSRPQHF. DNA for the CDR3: TGTGCCACCAGCAACGGACAATCCCGGCCCCAGCATTTT.

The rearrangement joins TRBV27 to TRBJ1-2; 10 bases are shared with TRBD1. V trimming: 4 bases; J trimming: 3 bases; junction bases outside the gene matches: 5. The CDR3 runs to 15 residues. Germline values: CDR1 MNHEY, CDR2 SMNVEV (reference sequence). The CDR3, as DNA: TGTGCCAGCAGTTCCGGGACAGGGGTACACTATGGCTACACCTTC. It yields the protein CASSSGTGVHYGYTF.

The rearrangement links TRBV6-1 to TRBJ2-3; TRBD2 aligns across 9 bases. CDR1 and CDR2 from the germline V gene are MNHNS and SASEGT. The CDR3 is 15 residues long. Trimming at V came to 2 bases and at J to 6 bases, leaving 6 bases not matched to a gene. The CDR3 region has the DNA TGTGCCAGCAGTGAAAATGTGGCGGGGGGGGATACGCAGTATTTT. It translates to CASSENVAGGDTQYF.

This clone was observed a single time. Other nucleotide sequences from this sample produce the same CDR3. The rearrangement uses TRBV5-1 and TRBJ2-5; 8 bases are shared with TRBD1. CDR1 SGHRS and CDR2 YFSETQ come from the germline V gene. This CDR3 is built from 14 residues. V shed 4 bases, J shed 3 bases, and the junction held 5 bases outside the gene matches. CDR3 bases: TGCGCCAGCAGCCCCGGACAGGGAGAAGAGACCCAGTACTTC. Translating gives CASSPGQGEETQYF. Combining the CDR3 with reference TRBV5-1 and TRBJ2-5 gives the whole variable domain KAGVTQTPRYLIKTRGQQVTLSCSPISGHRSVSWYQQTPGQGLQFLFEYFSETQRNKGNFPGRFSGRQFSNSRSEMNVSTLELGDSALYLCASSPGQGEETQYFGPGTRLLVL.

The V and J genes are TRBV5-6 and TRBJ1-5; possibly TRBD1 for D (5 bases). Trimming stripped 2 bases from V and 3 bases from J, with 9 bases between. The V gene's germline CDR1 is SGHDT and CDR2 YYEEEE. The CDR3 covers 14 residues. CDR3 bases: TGTGCCAGCAGCTTCGGGACTTACAATCAGCCCCAGCATTTT. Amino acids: CASSFGTYNQPQHF.

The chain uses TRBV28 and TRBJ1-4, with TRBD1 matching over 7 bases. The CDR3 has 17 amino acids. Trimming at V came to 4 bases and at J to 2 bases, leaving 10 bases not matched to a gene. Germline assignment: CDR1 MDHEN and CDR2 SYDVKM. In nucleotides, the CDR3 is TGTGCCAGCAGTTCTGTACAGGGGCGCTTCACTAATGAAAAACTGTTTTTT. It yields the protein CASSSVQGRFTNEKLFF. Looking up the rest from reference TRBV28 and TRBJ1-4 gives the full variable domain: DVKVTQSSRYLVKRTGEKVFLECVQDMDHENMFWYRQDPGLGLRLIYFSYDVKMKEKGDIPEGYSVSREKKERFSLILESASTNQTSMYLCASSSVQGRFTNEKLFFGSGTQLSVL.

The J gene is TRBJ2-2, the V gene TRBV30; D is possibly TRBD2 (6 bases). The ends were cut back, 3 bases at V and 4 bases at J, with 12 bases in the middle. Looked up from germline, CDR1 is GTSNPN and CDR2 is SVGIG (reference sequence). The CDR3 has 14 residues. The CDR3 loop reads CAWRTGAGTGELFF. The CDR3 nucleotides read TGTGCCTGGAGGACGGGAGCGGGCACCGGGGAGCTGTTTTTT. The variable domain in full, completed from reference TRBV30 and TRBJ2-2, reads SQTIHQWPATLVQPVGSPLSLECTVEGTSNPNLYWYRQAAGRGLQLLFYSVGIGQISSEVPQNLSASRPQDRQFILSSKKLLLSDSGFYLCAWRTGAGTGELFFGEGSRLTVL.

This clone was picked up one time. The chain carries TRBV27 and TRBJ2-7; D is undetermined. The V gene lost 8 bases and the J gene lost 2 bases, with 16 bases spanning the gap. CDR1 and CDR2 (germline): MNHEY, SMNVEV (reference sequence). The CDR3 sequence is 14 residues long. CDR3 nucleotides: TGTGCCAGCCGCTTTCAGGCCCAGGCCTACGAGCAGTACTTC. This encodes CASRFQAQAYEQYF.

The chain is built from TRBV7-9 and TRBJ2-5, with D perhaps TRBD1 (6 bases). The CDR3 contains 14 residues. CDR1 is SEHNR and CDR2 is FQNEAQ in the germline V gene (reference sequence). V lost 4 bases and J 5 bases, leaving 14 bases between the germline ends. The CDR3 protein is CASSSYRDQETQYF. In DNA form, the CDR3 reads TGTGCCAGCAGCTCCTACAGGGATCAGGAGACCCAGTACTTC.

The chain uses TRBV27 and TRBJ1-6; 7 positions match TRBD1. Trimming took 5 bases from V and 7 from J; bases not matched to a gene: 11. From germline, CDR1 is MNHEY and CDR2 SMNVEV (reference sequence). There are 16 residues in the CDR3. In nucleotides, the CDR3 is TGTGCCAGCAGTCCTGATGGACAGGCGGACAATTCACCCCTCCACTTT. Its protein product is CASSPDGQADNSPLHF.

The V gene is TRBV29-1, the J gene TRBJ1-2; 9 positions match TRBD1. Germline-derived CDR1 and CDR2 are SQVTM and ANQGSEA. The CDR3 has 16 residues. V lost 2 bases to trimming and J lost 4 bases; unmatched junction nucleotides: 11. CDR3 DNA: TGCAGCGTTGAAACCCAGGACAGGGGCGGGAGCTATGGCTACACCTTC. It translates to CSVETQDRGGSYGYTF.

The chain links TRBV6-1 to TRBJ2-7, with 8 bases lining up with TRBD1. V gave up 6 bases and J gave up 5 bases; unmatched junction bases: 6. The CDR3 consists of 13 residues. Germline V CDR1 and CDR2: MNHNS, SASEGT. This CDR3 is CASSGQGRNEQYF. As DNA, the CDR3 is TGTGCCAGCAGCGGACAGGGACGCAACGAGCAGTACTTC.

CDR3 loop: CASSYGRSNQPQHF. CDR3 sequence (DNA): TGTGCCAGCAGTTACGGCAGAAGCAATCAGCCCCAGCATTTT. The chain recombines TRBV6-5 with TRBJ1-5; D call uncertain. V was pared by 2 bases and J by 1 base, with 6 bases between. Germline V gene sequence: CDR1 MNHEY, CDR2 SVGAGI. The CDR3 totals 14 residues.

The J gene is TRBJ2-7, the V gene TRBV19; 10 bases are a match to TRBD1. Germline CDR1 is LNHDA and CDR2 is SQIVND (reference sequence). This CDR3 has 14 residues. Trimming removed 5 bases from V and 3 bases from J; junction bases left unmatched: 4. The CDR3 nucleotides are TGTGCCAGTAGTGTCGGGACAGGGGACTACGAGCAGTACTTC. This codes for CASSVGTGDYEQYF.

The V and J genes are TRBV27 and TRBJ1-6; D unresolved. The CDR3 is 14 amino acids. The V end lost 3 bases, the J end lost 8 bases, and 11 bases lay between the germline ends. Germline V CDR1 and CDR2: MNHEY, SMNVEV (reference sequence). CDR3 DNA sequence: TGTGCCAGCAGTTTTGAACAGCCTTATTCACCCCTCCACTTT. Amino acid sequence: CASSFEQPYSPLHF.